The 23 T cell receptor beta chains reported below all come from one sample, sequenced in a study of spatial heterogeneity in lung cancer. Study-level results: Counts that tracked tumor mutation counts were those of expanded intratumoral alpha and beta TCRs.

As to time point: sample taken at primary tumor resection. Their specific antigens are unknown. MiXCR, run by TCRdb on the 5' RACE reads, gives a single entry per CDR3 protein. There are 100,000 or so distinct CDR3 sequences in the sample; nearly 4.5% occur only once, and around 20% lies in the top ten. This specimen was lung tumor tissue, taken at surgery. The receptors come from a male donor with early-stage non-small cell lung cancer.

This clonotype was recorded a few times. This chain connects TRBV7-8 to TRBJ2-3; 8 nucleotides align to TRBD2. The CDR3 consists of 17 residues. Germline V lookup: CDR1 SGHVS, CDR2 FQNEAQ. Trimming took 7 bases from V and 1 from J; bases not matched to a gene: 13. In DNA, the CDR3 is TGTGCCAGCACCCCCCCTTCAGCGGGAGTTGGCACAGATACGCAGTATTTT. Amino acid sequence: CASTPPSAGVGTDTQYF. Using reference TRBV7-8 and TRBJ2-3 for the parts outside the CDR3, the full variable domain is GAGVSQSPRYKVAKRGQDVALRCDPISGHVSLFWYQQALGQGPEFLTYFQNEAQLDKSGLPSDRFFAERPEGSVSTLKIQRTQQEDSAVYLCASTPPSAGVGTDTQYFGPGTRLTVL.

At least ten counts were recorded for this clonotype. The genes are TRBV12-3 or TRBV12-4 and TRBJ1-5; TRBD1 matches at 8 bases. V shed 5 bases and J 6 bases; nucleotides not matched to a gene: 9. The CDR3 has 15 amino acids. CDR3 protein: CASSLTGEGGQPQHF. The CDR3 nucleotides read TGTGCCAGCAGTCTGACAGGGGAAGGGGGTCAGCCCCAGCATTTT.

This clonotype was seen ten or more times. V usage is TRBV29-1 and J usage is TRBJ2-7; D unclear. The CDR3 runs to 13 residues. CDR1 is SQVTM and CDR2 is ANQGSEA in the germline V gene. V shed 5 bases and J shed 0 bases, with 11 bases lying between them. CDR3 loop: CSVRTVFSYEQYF. The CDR3 bases are TGCAGCGTTAGGACGGTATTCTCCTACGAGCAGTACTTC.

Many counts were recorded for this clonotype. The V and J genes are TRBV28 and TRBJ1-5, with 7 bases lining up with TRBD1. The CDR3 length is 15 residues. V lost 3 bases to trimming and J lost 4 bases; unmatched junction nucleotides: 6. CDR1 and CDR2 from the germline V gene are MDHEN and SYDVKM. The CDR3 spells CASSLGTAENQPQHF. The CDR3 DNA reads TGTGCCAGCAGTTTGGGGACAGCTGAGAATCAGCCCCAGCATTTT.

This clonotype was seen many times. The chain combines TRBV30 with TRBJ1-1, with D unresolved. CDR3 length: 11 amino acids. Germline values: CDR1 GTSNPN, CDR2 SVGIG (reference sequence). Trimming left V 5 bases short and J 5 bases short, with 9 bases between. Written as DNA, the CDR3 is TGTGCCTGGGCCCGCCAGACTGAAGCTTTCTTT. Protein product: CAWARQTEAFF.

Many counts were recorded for this clonotype. The CDR3: CASSLRAGALYNEQFF. As DNA, the CDR3 is TGTGCCAGCAGCTTACGTGCGGGGGCCCTCTACAATGAGCAGTTCTTC. The V gene is TRBV5-5, the J gene TRBJ2-1; a weak D match, TRBD2 (7 bases). The length of the CDR3 is 16 residues. Germline lookup yields CDR1 SGHKS and CDR2 YYEKEE (reference sequence). V was clipped by 2 bases and J by 3 bases, with 15 bases between them.

This clonotype has a count of ten or more. The chain carries TRBV28 and TRBJ2-2; D is uncertain. Germline assignment: CDR1 MDHEN and CDR2 SYDVKM. This CDR3 contains 15 residues. The V and J ends lost 5 bases and 6 bases respectively, with 16 bases between them. The CDR3 reads CASSPPGAGAGELFF. The CDR3 DNA reads as TGTGCCAGCAGTCCCCCGGGTGCTGGGGCCGGGGAGCTGTTTTTT.

This clonotype showed up many times. The rearrangement uses TRBV4-1 and TRBJ2-1; 14 bases match TRBD2. Germline V gene lookup returns CDR1 MGHRA and CDR2 YSYEKL. The CDR3 is 16 amino acids. With V trimmed by 3 bases and J by 10 bases, 8 bases remained unmatched. The CDR3 here is CASSQLTSGRAGEQFF. Written as DNA, the CDR3 is TGCGCCAGCAGCCAGTTGACTAGCGGGAGGGCCGGGGAGCAGTTCTTC.

At least ten counts were recorded for this clonotype. V usage is TRBV20-1 and J usage is TRBJ2-7; 9 bases fit TRBD1. The trim removed 2 bases at V and 7 bases at J, leaving 12 bases unmatched. Germline V gene lookup returns CDR1 DFQATT and CDR2 SNEGSKA (reference sequence). The CDR3 is 15 residues long. The CDR3 is CSARQDGQGRWEQYF. CDR3 DNA: TGCAGTGCTAGACAGGATGGACAGGGGCGATGGGAGCAGTACTTC.

This clonotype was picked up many times. The chain couples TRBV12-3 or TRBV12-4 to TRBJ1-1; tentatively, D is TRBD1 (6 bases). Trimming took 7 bases from V and 6 from J, leaving 15 bases between them. The CDR3 length is 13 residues. CDR3 sequence: CASTPQGFAEAFF. The CDR3, as DNA: TGTGCCAGCACCCCACAGGGTTTCGCTGAAGCTTTCTTT.

Many counts were recorded for this clonotype. The chain couples TRBV7-9 to TRBJ2-7; D gene ambiguous. The germline gives CDR1 SEHNR, CDR2 FQNEAQ (reference sequence). The germline V and J ends were trimmed by 5 bases and 2 bases, with 19 bases remaining between them. This CDR3 is built from 16 residues. The CDR3 DNA follows: TGTGCCAGCAGCCCTAATCCCCGATCACAAACCTACGAGCAGTACTTC. Its protein is CASSPNPRSQTYEQYF.

This clonotype was seen repeatedly, ten times or more. The V and J genes are TRBV4-2 and TRBJ1-4; no firm D call. Germline lookup yields CDR1 LGHNA and CDR2 YNFKEQ. V lost 4 bases and J lost 8, with 11 bases in between. The CDR3 extends over 13 amino acids. DNA for the CDR3: TGTGCCAGCAGCCTTAAGGTTGGAGAAAAACTGTTTTTT. Its protein product is CASSLKVGEKLFF.

This clonotype was seen ten or more times. This chain links TRBV5-6 with TRBJ2-2; D call uncertain. The CDR3 loop spans 16 amino acids. V dropped 0 bases and J dropped 1 base, with 10 bases sitting between them. CDR1 SGHDT and CDR2 YYEEEE come from the germline V gene. The CDR3 DNA is TGTGCCAGCAGCTTGGTCGCCGGGTTGAACACCGGGGAGCTGTTTTTT. This gives the protein CASSLVAGLNTGELFF.

This clonotype was found many times. The chain recombines TRBV27 with TRBJ1-4; D gene unclear. V lost 0 bases, J lost 4 bases, and 9 bases lay in between. CDR3 length equals 15 residues. Germline values: CDR1 MNHEY, CDR2 SMNVEV (reference sequence). The CDR3 loop is CASSLSWAYNEKLFF. The CDR3 DNA follows: TGTGCCAGCAGTTTATCTTGGGCCTATAATGAAAAACTGTTTTTT.

This clonotype was found many times. This rearrangement joins TRBV2 to TRBJ1-3; D is unclear. Germline V gene data show CDR1 as SNHLY and CDR2 as FYNNEI. Trimming shortened V by 7 bases and J by 5 bases, and 12 bases separated the two germline ends. The CDR3 contains 13 residues. The CDR3 protein is CASNREERNTIYF. The CDR3 DNA follows: TGTGCCAGCAATAGAGAGGAACGAAACACCATATATTTT.

This clonotype was seen a handful of times. J is TRBJ2-3 and V is TRBV10-3; D unresolved. V lost 0 bases and J 3 bases, leaving 7 bases between the germline ends. This CDR3 contains 14 residues. Germline CDR1 reads ENHRY; CDR2 reads SYGVKD. CDR3 in DNA: TGTGCCATCAGTGAGTCGGAAAGGACAGATACGCAGTATTTT. This codes for CAISESERTDTQYF.

The table lists this clonotype with many counts. The J gene is TRBJ2-1, the V gene TRBV27; D is ambiguous. Germline V gene lookup returns CDR1 MNHEY and CDR2 SMNVEV (reference sequence). V lost 1 base and J 7 bases, leaving 5 bases between the germline ends. CDR3 length equals 12 residues. The CDR3 nucleotides are TGTGCCAGCAGTTTATTAGGGAATGAGCAGTTCTTC. Translation gives CASSLLGNEQFF.

In its sample, this clonotype was seen many times. V and J are TRBV6-5 and TRBJ1-3; weak D call: TRBD1 (5 bases). Germline CDR1 MNHEY, CDR2 SVGAGI. Trimming took off 5 bases at V and 5 bases at J, with 13 bases between the two ends. CDR3 length: 14 residues. The CDR3 region is CASSARASRNTIYF. CDR3 nucleotide sequence: TGTGCCAGCAGTGCCAGGGCCAGTAGAAACACCATATATTTT.

J is TRBJ1-1 and V is TRBV12-3 or TRBV12-4; 11 nucleotides align to TRBD1. This CDR3 spans 15 amino acids. The V and J ends lost 3 bases and 3 bases, in that order; junction bases with no gene match: 3. CDR3 sequence: CASSFGTGGDTEAFF. Here the CDR3 DNA reads TGTGCCAGCAGTTTCGGGACAGGGGGTGACACTGAAGCTTTCTTT.

This clonotype was seen only a few times. The V call is TRBV15, the J call TRBJ2-5, with 7 bases aligning to TRBD1. Trimming cost V 3 bases and J 5 bases; bases outside gene matches: 6. The CDR3 has 14 amino acids. Germline lookup yields CDR1 LNHNV and CDR2 YYDKDF (reference sequence). CDR3 in amino acids: CATSSGTGQETQYF. The CDR3 DNA follows: TGTGCCACCAGCAGCGGGACGGGACAGGAGACCCAGTACTTC.

This clonotype was counted at least ten times. The chain joins TRBV11-2 to TRBJ2-1; D is unresolved. Trimming removed 2 bases at V and 3 bases at J, with 11 bases between. Germline-derived CDR1 and CDR2 are SGHAT and FQNNGV. The CDR3 runs 15 residues. CDR3 bases: TGTGCCAGCAGCTTACTCGGTTTAGGCTACAATGAGCAGTTCTTC. Residues: CASSLLGLGYNEQFF.

At least ten counts were recorded for this clonotype. The chain links TRBV28 to TRBJ2-7; D is possibly TRBD2 (7 bases). CDR3 size: 16 residues. Trimming left V 7 bases short and J 3 bases short, with 22 bases between. Germline CDR1 and CDR2: MDHEN and SYDVKM. Here the CDR3 reads CASTYLGGGENYEQYF. In nucleotides, the CDR3 is TGTGCCAGCACTTATCTAGGGGGGGGAGAGAACTACGAGCAGTACTTC.

The table lists this clonotype with a few counts. The CDR3 here is CASQGDPNTEAFF. As DNA, the CDR3 is TGTGCCAGCCAGGGAGACCCGAACACTGAAGCTTTCTTT. This chain joins TRBV18 and TRBJ1-1; D might be TRBD1 (5 bases). CDR3 length: 13 amino acids. Germline V gene sequence: CDR1 KGHSH, CDR2 LQKENI. Trimming took off 8 bases at V and 1 base at J, with 11 bases between the two ends.